This TCR beta chain was documented in a study of T cell changes during pregnancy in multiple sclerosis. This CDR3 is 14 amino acids long. Losses at the gene ends were 1 base for V and 7 bases for J; bases not matched to a gene: 4. Germline V gene sequence: CDR1 SGHDN, CDR2 FVKESK. Here immunoSEQ multiplex PCR was the method, and the copy in TCRdb shows in-frame clones only, minus some. The sample consists of about 69,000 clones, roughly 91% of them appearing once. The chain uses TRBV14 and TRBJ2-7, with 10 bases identical to TRBD1. This material consisted of peripheral blood, taken in the third trimester of pregnancy. This sequence originates from a female donor with multiple sclerosis, enrolled in a pregnancy study. The CDR3: CASSQGDRGSEQYF. CDR3 sequence (DNA): TGTGCCAGCAGCCAAGGGGACAGGGGCAGTGAGCAGTACTTC.